The next 14 T cell receptor beta chains were all read from a single sample in a study of early T cells in non-severe SARS-CoV-2 infection. TCRdb called the 5' RACE reads again in MiXCR, with one record for every CDR3 protein. Among tens of thousands of distinct CDR3 sequences listed, 12% were seen once. Sequenced input: whole blood. The receptors shown here come from an adult who was a healthcare worker with PCR-confirmed SARS-CoV-2 infection or an uninfected control (not recorded which).

This clonotype occurred many times. The V and J genes are TRBV3-1 and TRBJ2-7, with a weak D call TRBD1 (6 bases). V was clipped by 1 base and J by 6 bases, with 7 bases between them. The CDR3 totals 12 residues. Germline V gene lookup returns CDR1 LGHDT and CDR2 YNNKEL (reference sequence). The CDR3 here is CASSQARGEQYF. The DNA for the CDR3 is TGTGCCAGCAGCCAAGCCAGGGGCGAGCAGTACTTC.

This clonotype was observed many times. This rearrangement joins TRBV12-3 or TRBV12-4 to TRBJ1-1; D is perhaps TRBD1 (6 bases). The CDR3 is 14 amino acids. V lost 5 bases to trimming and J lost 1 base, with 11 bases between them. In DNA form, the CDR3 reads TGTGCCAGCAGTCCGGGACATTCGAACACTGAAGCTTTCTTT. Protein: CASSPGHSNTEAFF.

This clonotype was detected ten times or more. The chain couples TRBV4-3 to TRBJ2-1, with no clear D. Germline loops: CDR1 LGHNA, CDR2 YSLEER. Trimming removed 3 bases at V and 6 bases at J, with 9 bases between. The CDR3 totals 13 residues. The DNA of the CDR3 is TGCGCCAGCAGCCACCTAAGGCCCAATGAGCAGTTCTTC. It yields the protein CASSHLRPNEQFF.

As to this clonotype: One junction end does not reproduce the germline sequence, and a read error may be involved. The chain links TRBV3-1 to TRBJ1-2; possible D gene TRBD1, 5 bases. Per the germline V gene, CDR1 is LGHDT and CDR2 is YNNKEL (reference sequence). CDR3 length: 14 amino acids. The CDR3 loop reads CASSQVGLGYGHTF. The CDR3 DNA is TGTGCCAGCAGCCAAGTGGGACTCGGCTATGGCCACACCTTC.

This clonotype was counted once. V gene TRBV28 combines with J gene TRBJ2-7, with D uncertain. There are 13 residues in the CDR3. V was shortened by 8 bases and J by 1 base, with 12 bases between the two germline ends. Germline V lookup: CDR1 MDHEN, CDR2 SYDVKM. The CDR3 nucleotides are TGTGCCAGCCGAAACGTTGTGTCCTACGAGCAGTACTTC. This gives the protein CASRNVVSYEQYF.

This clonotype was seen at least ten times. The chain employs TRBV10-2 and TRBJ1-2; D remains unclear. V gave up 0 bases and J gave up 2 bases, with 7 bases separating them. The CDR3 is made up of 14 amino acids. Per the germline V gene, CDR1 is WSHSY and CDR2 is SAAADI. In DNA form, the CDR3 reads TGCGCCAGCAGTGAGTCTCGGCGGAACTATGGCTACACCTTC. It translates to CASSESRRNYGYTF.

This clonotype has ten or more counts. This rearrangement joins TRBV12-3 or TRBV12-4 to TRBJ2-7; D ambiguous. The CDR3 contains 12 residues. The V gene lost 3 bases and the J gene lost 6 bases, with 9 bases spanning the gap. CDR3 protein: CASSFIVAEQYF. Here the CDR3 DNA reads TGTGCCAGCAGTTTTATAGTCGCCGAGCAGTACTTC.

The V call is TRBV7-6, the J call TRBJ1-3, with D unresolved. Trimming left V 1 base short and J 4 bases short, with 2 bases between. The CDR3 extends over 12 amino acids. Germline V gene data show CDR1 as SGHVS and CDR2 as FNYEAQ. As DNA, the CDR3 is TGTGCCAGCAGCTTAGGGGGAAACACCATATATTTT. The encoded protein is CASSLGGNTIYF. Based on the CDR3 plus reference TRBV7-6 and TRBJ1-3, the full variable domain is GAGVSQSPRYKVTKRGQDVALRCDPISGHVSLYWYRQALGQGPEFLTYFNYEAQQDKSGLPNDRFSAERPEGSISTLTIQRTEQRDSAMYRCASSLGGNTIYFGEGSWLTVV.

This clonotype was recorded at least ten times. The chain combines TRBV4-3 with TRBJ2-1; 12 positions agree with TRBD1. Germline V gene data show CDR1 as LGHNA and CDR2 as YSLEER. This CDR3 comprises 18 residues. The junction had 12 bases not matched to a gene; V was cut back by 2 bases and J by 7 bases. The CDR3 sequence is CASSQHRPGTGGRNEQFF. CDR3 bases: TGCGCCAGCAGCCAACACCGCCCCGGGACAGGGGGCAGAAATGAGCAGTTCTTC.

Many counts were recorded for this clonotype. The rearrangement joins TRBV5-1 to TRBJ2-1; TRBD2 might be the D (5 bases). V lost 5 bases and J lost 8, with 17 bases in between. CDR1 SGHRS and CDR2 YFSETQ come from the germline V gene. The CDR3 has 14 residues. CDR3 amino acids: CASRARGSGDEQFF. Here the CDR3 DNA reads TGCGCCAGCAGGGCCCGAGGGAGTGGCGATGAGCAGTTCTTC.

This clonotype was seen only a few times. V and J are TRBV11-2 and TRBJ1-1; 9 nucleotides line up with TRBD1. CDR1 SGHAT and CDR2 FQNNGV come from the germline V gene. Trimming cost V 5 bases and J 1 base; bases outside gene matches: 11. The CDR3 consists of 17 residues. Written as DNA, the CDR3 is TGTGCCAGCAGCCCAGCGGACAGGGGATCAGGGAACACTGAAGCTTTCTTT. Amino acids: CASSPADRGSGNTEAFF. The variable domain in full, completed from reference TRBV11-2 and TRBJ1-1, reads EAGVAQSPRYKIIEKRQSVAFWCNPISGHATLYWYQQILGQGPKLLIQFQNNGVVDDSQLPKDRFSAERLKGVDSTLKIQPAKLEDSAVYLCASSPADRGSGNTEAFFGQGTRLTVV.

V usage is TRBV29-1 and J usage is TRBJ2-7; 10 bases fit TRBD2. The trim removed 7 bases at V and 2 bases at J, leaving 5 bases unmatched. From germline, CDR1 is SQVTM and CDR2 ANQGSEA. This CDR3 has 13 residues. CDR3 amino acids: CSGASGSTYEQYF. The CDR3 region has the DNA TGCAGCGGTGCTAGCGGGAGTACCTACGAGCAGTACTTC.

This clonotype was observed a few times. The rearrangement joins TRBV20-1 to TRBJ1-5; D perhaps matches TRBD1 (5 bases). Germline-derived CDR1 and CDR2 are DFQATT and SNEGSKA (reference sequence). Trimming removed 2 bases from V and 1 base from J, with 9 bases in between. The CDR3 is 14 amino acids. CDR3 amino acids: CSARPRDSNQPQHF. The CDR3 region has the DNA TGCAGTGCTAGACCCCGGGACAGCAATCAGCCCCAGCATTTT.

This clonotype was picked up a small number of times. The gene calls are TRBV5-1 and TRBJ2-5, with 15 bases matching TRBD2. The ends lost 4 bases at V and 4 bases at J; junction bases unmatched: 8. Germline V gene data show CDR1 as SGHRS and CDR2 as YFSETQ. This CDR3 region has 17 residues. The CDR3 loop is CASSPGLAGGPRETQYF. Here the CDR3 DNA reads TGCGCCAGCAGCCCCGGACTAGCGGGGGGGCCCAGAGAGACCCAGTACTTC. Full variable domain (remainder filled in from reference TRBV5-1 and TRBJ2-5): KAGVTQTPRYLIKTRGQQVTLSCSPISGHRSVSWYQQTPGQGLQFLFEYFSETQRNKGNFPGRFSGRQFSNSRSEMNVSTLELGDSALYLCASSPGLAGGPRETQYFGPGTRLLVL.